The clone carrying this TCR beta chain shows up as medium-sized by frequency. Its target is unknown. The data are from a study of human CD8 memory T cell subsets. Study-level points and caveats: Among the subsets, Chao1 estimates suggested that stem-like memory T cells were more diverse than precursor exhausted T cells.

Production of TCR beta libraries used UMI-labeled 5' RACE as the method. From the 5' RACE reads, TCRdb lists one entry per CDR3 protein and no DNA. This listing includes 7,000 to 8,500 distinct CDR3 sequences. From germline, CDR1 is SEHNR and CDR2 FQNEAQ (reference sequence). The CDR3 runs 17 residues. CD8+ T cells were isolated by negative magnetic selection. This chain connects TRBV7-9 to TRBJ1-6. Sequencing was done on a sample of CD8+ T cells from PBMCs. This sequence originates from a human donor in good health. This CDR3 reads CASSSGEGAPDNSPLHF.